Shown below are 8 T cell receptor beta chains from a single sample sequenced in a study of cytomegalovirus exposure and HLA in healthy donors. The PCR contained 60 Vbeta and 13 Jbeta primers. The data were produced by immunoSEQ multiplex PCR, yet TCRdb's version contains in-frame clones alone and is incomplete. The data contain fewer than 250,000 clones, 70% to 90% of them singletons. The sequenced material came from PBMCs. The receptors were gathered from a human donor in good health.

This sequence joins TRBV7-6 and TRBJ2-5; 9 bases line up with TRBD2. The CDR3 extends over 16 amino acids. From germline, CDR1 is SGHVS and CDR2 FNYEAQ. Germline trimming cut 5 bases from V and 5 bases from J; bases unmatched to any gene: 12. This CDR3 reads CASSPSSGSTGETQYF. Written as DNA, the CDR3 is TGTGCCAGCAGCCCCAGTAGCGGGAGTACTGGCGAGACCCAGTACTTC.

The CDR3 DNA is TGCGCCAGCAGCTTGGATCTAGCGGGAGTCTCCTACGAGCAGTACTTC. It translates to CASSLDLAGVSYEQYF. This chain links TRBV5-1 with TRBJ2-7, with 10 positions matching TRBD2. After removal of 0 bases from V and 0 bases from J, the junction contained 3 bases not matched to a gene. The CDR3 spans 16 residues. The germline gives CDR1 SGHRS, CDR2 YFSETQ.

The chain is built from TRBV7-2 and TRBJ1-5, with TRBD1 matching over 9 bases. CDR3 length: 17 residues. The trim removed 3 bases at V and 4 bases at J, leaving 10 bases unmatched. CDR1 and CDR2 from the germline V gene are SGHTA and FQGNSA. This CDR3 reads CASSFRHSGTGNQPQHF. As DNA, the CDR3 is TGTGCCAGCAGCTTTCGGCATTCCGGGACAGGGAATCAGCCCCAGCATTTT.

This clone was found once. The chain carries TRBV27 and TRBJ2-1; TRBD2 matches 10 bases. Per germline, CDR1 MNHEY and CDR2 SMNVEV (reference sequence). This CDR3 has 19 amino acids. With V trimmed by 5 bases and J by 5 bases, 18 bases remained unmatched. DNA of the CDR3: TGTGCCAGCAGTGAAACGACTCCGAGACTAGCGGGTAGGGACAATGAGCAGTTCTTC. Its protein is CASSETTPRLAGRDNEQFF.

The chain's CDR3 is CAEQTGAGEQFF. CDR3 coding DNA: TGTGCCGAGCAAACAGGGGCGGGTGAGCAGTTCTTC. V and J are TRBV2 and TRBJ2-1; 7 nucleotides align to TRBD1. CDR1 is SNHLY, CDR2 FYNNEI, per germline. The CDR3 runs 12 residues. V trimming: 11 bases; J trimming: 9 bases; junction bases outside the gene matches: 10.

The chain uses TRBV4-1 and TRBJ2-1; 7 nucleotides align to TRBD2. Losses at the gene ends were 4 bases for V and 7 bases for J; bases not matched to a gene: 16. CDR3 length: 17 residues. Germline CDR1 and CDR2: MGHRA and YSYEKL. The CDR3: CASSPQPNPTAGNEQFF. The CDR3 DNA is TGCGCCAGCAGCCCGCAGCCAAATCCCACAGCGGGGAATGAGCAGTTCTTC.

In the case of this clone: The same CDR3 is also encoded by other DNA sequences in this sample. The V and J genes are TRBV11-2 and TRBJ2-7, with D perhaps matching TRBD1 (6 bases). V dropped 2 bases and J dropped 2 bases, with 10 bases sitting between them. Germline CDR1 reads SGHAT; CDR2 reads FQNNGV. This CDR3 has 14 residues. CDR3 nucleotides: TGTGCCAGCAGCTTAAATAAGGGGGCCTACGAGCAGTACTTC. Translating gives CASSLNKGAYEQYF.

This chain links TRBV6-5 with TRBJ2-1; 10 bases are a match to TRBD2. The germline V gene encodes CDR1 MNHEY and CDR2 SVGAGI. The CDR3 length is 15 residues. With V trimmed by 6 bases and J by 3 bases, 5 bases remained unmatched. CDR3 sequence (DNA): TGTGCCAGCAGCCTCAGCGGGAGGGGCTACAATGAGCAGTTCTTC. Translated: CASSLSGRGYNEQFF.